This entry concerns a single TCR beta chain. Naivety in CD8+ T cells corresponded to a CD45RO-CCR7+CD27+CD95- phenotype. This record comes from a study of CXCR3-negative and CXCR3-positive naive CD8 T cells. The CDR3 is 14 residues long. Germline V gene sequence: CDR1 SGHVS, CDR2 FNYEAQ. The study made its TRB cDNA libraries by 5' RACE, adding UMI labels. Each CDR3 protein gets one entry in TCRdb, which reprocessed the 5' RACE reads and gives no DNA. The sample includes fewer than 55,000 distinct CDR3 sequences. The receptor comes from a human donor in good health. Some clones in this sample may be carry-over from other donors' samples. The rearrangement links TRBV7-6 to TRBJ1-1. Specimen: naive CXCR3- CD8+ T cells from blood. The subset was: CD45RO-CCR7+CD27+CD95- naive CD8+ T cells lacking CXCR3 (TNR3-). The CDR3 loop is CASSLAQGSVEAFF.